One and the same sample provided the 25 T cell receptor beta chains below, sequenced in a study of T cells after yellow fever vaccination. TCRdb reprocessed the 5' RACE reads with MiXCR, giving one entry per CDR3 protein. The sample lists a few hundred thousand distinct CDR3 sequences; approximately 16% were seen once. Specimen: PBMCs, collected 5 days after the first yellow fever vaccination. The receptors were gathered from a man between 18 and 29 years old who received the YFV17D yellow fever vaccine.

This clonotype was picked up a small number of times. This rearrangement joins TRBV7-9 to TRBJ2-7, with unresolved D. Germline CDR1 SEHNR, CDR2 FQNEAQ (reference sequence). The CDR3 extends over 13 amino acids. V dropped 4 bases and J dropped 2 bases, with 9 bases sitting between them. In nucleotides, the CDR3 is TGTGCCAGCAGCTCGGACGCCGCCTACGAGCAGTACTTC. It is translated as CASSSDAAYEQYF. Combining the CDR3 with reference TRBV7-9 and TRBJ2-7 gives the whole variable domain DTGVSQNPRHKITKRGQNVTFRCDPISEHNRLYWYRQTLGQGPEFLTYFQNEAQLEKSRLLSDRFSAERPKGSFSTLEIQRTEQGDSAMYLCASSSDAAYEQYFGPGTRLTVT.

This clonotype was seen at least ten times. This chain joins TRBV5-1 and TRBJ2-6; D is uncertain. Per the germline V gene, CDR1 is SGHRS and CDR2 is YFSETQ. The V end was cut by 1 base, the J end by 0 bases, with 5 bases between. CDR3 length: 15 amino acids. The CDR3 DNA reads TGCGCCAGCAGCTTGTCCGTCTCTGGGGCCAACGTCCTGACTTTC. Translated, it gives CASSLSVSGANVLTF.

This clonotype was counted between two and nine times. The CDR3 protein is CASSLSPGSQETQYF. The CDR3 nucleotides read TGTGCCAGCAGCCTTTCTCCCGGCAGCCAAGAGACCCAGTACTTC. V gene TRBV4-2 combines with J gene TRBJ2-5; the D is unclear. Germline CDR1 reads LGHNA; CDR2 reads YNFKEQ. V was clipped by 4 bases and J by 1 base, with 13 bases between them. This CDR3 region has 15 residues.

Ten or more counts support this clonotype. The chain couples TRBV20-1 to TRBJ1-2; D call uncertain. The V end lost 7 bases, the J end lost 0 bases, and 6 bases lay between the germline ends. From germline, CDR1 is DFQATT and CDR2 SNEGSKA (reference sequence). The CDR3 totals 11 residues. This CDR3 reads CSVHANYGYTF. The CDR3 region has the DNA TGCAGTGTCCACGCTAACTATGGCTACACCTTC.

This clonotype was detected ten times or more. The V gene is TRBV12-3 or TRBV12-4, the J gene TRBJ1-2; 10 bases agree with TRBD1. V dropped 5 bases and J dropped 4; count of bases not matched to a gene: 4. The CDR3 is 14 residues long. CDR3 bases: TGTGCCAGCAGTCGACAGGGGGCTGGCTATGGCTACACCTTC. Its protein product is CASSRQGAGYGYTF.

A single count supports this clonotype. This chain links TRBV25-1 with TRBJ2-5, with 9 bases aligning to TRBD1. The germline V gene encodes CDR1 MGHDK and CDR2 SYGVNS. CDR3 length equals 15 residues. With V trimmed by 6 bases and J by 4 bases, 9 bases remained unmatched. The CDR3 loop reads CASSVLDRGVETQYF. CDR3 DNA: TGTGCCAGCAGCGTCCTCGACAGGGGGGTAGAGACCCAGTACTTC.

This chain links TRBV6-5 with TRBJ2-5; D perhaps matches TRBD1 (5 bases). With 0 bases removed from V and 2 bases from J, the gap between germline ends came to 10 bases. The V gene's germline CDR1 is MNHEY and CDR2 SVGAGI. This CDR3 region has 15 residues. The CDR3 sequence is CASSYSRVLQETQYF. DNA for the CDR3: TGTGCCAGCAGTTACTCCAGGGTGTTGCAAGAGACCCAGTACTTC.

The chain employs TRBV11-2 and TRBJ2-3; perhaps D is TRBD1 or TRBD2 (6 bases each). Germline values: CDR1 SGHAT, CDR2 FQNNGV. The CDR3 loop spans 16 amino acids. V shed 5 bases and J shed 0 bases, with 15 bases lying between them. The CDR3 loop is CASSRGGLSSTDTQYF. The CDR3 region has the DNA TGTGCCAGCAGCCGTGGGGGGCTATCTAGCACAGATACGCAGTATTTT.

CDR3: CATSDWRRDSNTDTQYF. Written as DNA, the CDR3 is TGTGCCACCAGTGATTGGCGCCGGGACAGCAACACAGATACGCAGTATTTT. The chain joins TRBV24-1 to TRBJ2-3; 7 nucleotides align to TRBD1. Germline values: CDR1 KGHDR, CDR2 SFDVKD. CDR3 length: 17 residues. Germline trimming cut 2 bases from V and 2 bases from J; bases unmatched to any gene: 9.

This clonotype was detected only once. This chain joins TRBV14 and TRBJ2-6, with a weak D call TRBD1 (5 bases). V was cut by 1 base and J by 0 bases, with 10 bases left in between. Germline V gene data show CDR1 as SGHDN and CDR2 as FVKESK. The CDR3 has 17 amino acids. The CDR3 here is CASSQGQSNSGANVLTF. CDR3 DNA sequence: TGTGCCAGCAGCCAAGGACAGAGTAACTCTGGGGCCAACGTCCTGACTTTC. The full variable domain, in which reference TRBV14 and TRBJ2-6 provide the parts outside the CDR3, is EAGVTQFPSHSVIEKGQTVTLRCDPISGHDNLYWYRRVMGKEIKFLLHFVKESKQDESGMPNNRFLAERTGGTYSTLKVQPAELEDSGVYFCASSQGQSNSGANVLTFGAGSRLTVL.

This clonotype was observed a handful of times. This chain links TRBV4-1 with TRBJ2-7, with 8 bases that match TRBD2. Germline trimming cut 3 bases from V and 4 bases from J; bases unmatched to any gene: 11. The CDR3 spans 16 residues. From germline, CDR1 is MGHRA and CDR2 YSYEKL. The CDR3 nucleotides are TGCGCCAGCAGCCACGAACTTAGCGGGGCAATTTACGAGCAGTACTTC. Translated: CASSHELSGAIYEQYF.

This clonotype showed up just a few times. The chain uses TRBV25-1 and TRBJ2-3; 9 bases are shared with TRBD2. The CDR3 has 15 residues. V shed 1 base and J 6 bases; nucleotides not matched to a gene: 5. The germline V gene encodes CDR1 MGHDK and CDR2 SYGVNS. The DNA for the CDR3 is TGTGCCAGCAGTGAATCGGGCGGGGGGGCGGATACGCAGTATTTT. It yields the protein CASSESGGGADTQYF.

The V gene is TRBV4-1, the J gene TRBJ2-7, with 11 nucleotides matching TRBD1. CDR1 and CDR2 (germline): MGHRA, YSYEKL. The CDR3 loop spans 19 amino acids. Unmatched junction bases numbered 14, after V lost 1 base and J lost 3 bases. CDR3 in amino acids: CASSQAGPWDRGFIYEQYF. The CDR3 DNA reads TGCGCCAGCAGCCAAGCAGGTCCCTGGGACAGGGGGTTTATCTACGAGCAGTACTTC.

The rearrangement joins TRBV11-2 to TRBJ2-3; TRBD2 aligns across 9 bases. With V trimmed by 8 bases and J by 0 bases, 12 bases remained unmatched. Germline assignment: CDR1 SGHAT and CDR2 FQNNGV. The CDR3 consists of 17 residues. The DNA of the CDR3 is TGTGCCAGCTCCCAAGAAGCGGGGGGCTCCAGCACAGATACGCAGTATTTT. It encodes CASSQEAGGSSTDTQYF.

The chain is built from TRBV9 and TRBJ1-3; TRBD1 might be the D (5 bases). This CDR3 contains 14 residues. CDR1 is SGDLS and CDR2 is YYNGEE in the germline V gene. Trimming shortened V by 4 bases and J by 2 bases, and 10 bases separated the two germline ends. The CDR3: CASSPRDAGNTIYF. CDR3 in DNA: TGTGCCAGCAGCCCGAGGGACGCTGGAAACACCATATATTTT. The variable domain in full, with the rest retrieved from reference TRBV9 and TRBJ1-3, is DSGVTQTPKHLITATGQRVTLRCSPRSGDLSVYWYQQSLDQGLQFLIQYYNGEERAKGNILERFSAQQFPDLHSELNLSSLELGDSALYFCASSPRDAGNTIYFGEGSWLTVV.

The V gene is TRBV5-4, the J gene TRBJ2-7; D is undetermined. There are 14 residues in the CDR3. V lost 5 bases and J 10 bases, leaving 22 bases between the germline ends. Germline lookup yields CDR1 SGHNT and CDR2 YYREEE (reference sequence). CDR3 DNA: TGTGCCAGCAGTCACAAATCCGACAAGGCCGTTCAGTACGTC. Protein: CASSHKSDKAVQYV.

This clonotype was seen more than once but under ten times. The rearrangement uses TRBV28 and TRBJ2-2; D uncertain. CDR1 and CDR2 (germline): MDHEN, SYDVKM. This CDR3 is 12 amino acids long. Between the trimmed V and J ends, which lost 10 bases and 1 base, there was a span of 7 bases. DNA for the CDR3: TGTGCCACGCTCGGGAACACCGGGGAGCTGTTTTTT. Its protein product is CATLGNTGELFF. Complete variable domain (other parts from reference TRBV28 and TRBJ2-2): DVKVTQSSRYLVKRTGEKVFLECVQDMDHENMFWYRQDPGLGLRLIYFSYDVKMKEKGDIPEGYSVSREKKERFSLILESASTNQTSMYLCATLGNTGELFFGEGSRLTVL.

This chain links TRBV7-8 with TRBJ2-2; D is ambiguous. The CDR3 spans 15 residues. Trimming left V 0 bases short and J 6 bases short, with 11 bases between. Germline assignment: CDR1 SGHVS and CDR2 FQNEAQ. The CDR3 region is CASSLAARDAGELFF. The CDR3 nucleotides read TGTGCCAGCAGCTTAGCTGCAAGGGATGCCGGGGAGCTGTTTTTT.

This clonotype was recorded at least ten times. The chain employs TRBV6-5 and TRBJ1-5, with a tentative D call TRBD1 (5 bases). V shed 1 base and J shed 6 bases, with 7 bases lying between them. The CDR3 has 13 residues. Germline V gives CDR1 MNHEY, CDR2 SVGAGI. CDR3 nucleotides: TGTGCCAGCAGTTACTACGGGGGTCAGCCCCAGCATTTT. Its translation is CASSYYGGQPQHF.

This clonotype was seen only a few times. The CDR3 here is CASSLGLGTPYNEQFF. DNA for the CDR3: TGCGCCAGCAGCTTGGGACTTGGGACGCCGTACAATGAGCAGTTCTTC. The chain combines TRBV5-1 with TRBJ2-1; D possibly matches TRBD1 or TRBD2 (5 bases each). This CDR3 has 16 amino acids. Germline V lookup: CDR1 SGHRS, CDR2 YFSETQ. V was shortened by 0 bases and J by 4 bases, with 14 bases between the two germline ends.

The J gene is TRBJ2-1, the V gene TRBV27; TRBD2 matches 10 bases. With V trimmed by 5 bases and J by 9 bases, 10 bases remained unmatched. This CDR3 has 15 residues. CDR1 and CDR2 from the germline V gene are MNHEY and SMNVEV (reference sequence). This chain's CDR3 is CASSPQTSGDSEQFF. The CDR3, as DNA: TGTGCCAGCAGTCCCCAAACTAGCGGGGACTCTGAGCAGTTCTTC.

In this sample, this clonotype turned up a few times. J is TRBJ1-5 and V is TRBV6-2 or TRBV6-3, with TRBD1 matching over 8 bases. From germline, CDR1 is MNHEY and CDR2 SVGEGT. J was trimmed by 6 bases and V by 6 bases; bases with no gene match: 7. The CDR3 contains 14 residues. The CDR3 loop reads CASSAGGLTQPQHF. The CDR3 bases are TGTGCCAGCAGCGCAGGGGGCCTTACTCAGCCCCAGCATTTT.

The V call is TRBV19, the J call TRBJ2-6; D unresolved. Germline V gene lookup returns CDR1 LNHDA and CDR2 SQIVND (reference sequence). The CDR3 runs 13 residues. Trimming left V 6 bases short and J 7 bases short, with 10 bases between. The CDR3: CASSPDKANVLTF. In DNA form, the CDR3 reads TGTGCCAGTAGCCCTGATAAAGCCAACGTCCTGACTTTC.

The chain has TRBV7-2 and TRBJ2-2; D is possibly TRBD1 (5 bases). Trimming pared 8 bases from V and 1 base from J, leaving 11 bases between. This CDR3 contains 14 residues. The germline V gene encodes CDR1 SGHTA and CDR2 FQGNSA. The CDR3 is CASRLGQNTGELFF. The CDR3 coding sequence is TGTGCCAGCCGGTTGGGGCAGAACACCGGGGAGCTGTTTTTT. Combining the CDR3 with reference TRBV7-2 and TRBJ2-2 gives the whole variable domain GAGVSQSPSNKVTEKGKDVELRCDPISGHTALYWYRQSLGQGLEFLIYFQGNSAPDKSGLPSDRFSAERTGGSVSTLTIQRTQQEDSAVYLCASRLGQNTGELFFGEGSRLTVL.

The chain has TRBV20-1 and TRBJ2-5, with 7 bases fitting TRBD1. CDR3 length equals 14 residues. J was trimmed by 3 bases and V by 5 bases; bases with no gene match: 9. From germline, CDR1 is DFQATT and CDR2 SNEGSKA (reference sequence). The CDR3 sequence: CSAPRPGQEETQYF. The DNA of the CDR3 is TGCAGTGCTCCCAGACCCGGACAGGAAGAGACCCAGTACTTC.